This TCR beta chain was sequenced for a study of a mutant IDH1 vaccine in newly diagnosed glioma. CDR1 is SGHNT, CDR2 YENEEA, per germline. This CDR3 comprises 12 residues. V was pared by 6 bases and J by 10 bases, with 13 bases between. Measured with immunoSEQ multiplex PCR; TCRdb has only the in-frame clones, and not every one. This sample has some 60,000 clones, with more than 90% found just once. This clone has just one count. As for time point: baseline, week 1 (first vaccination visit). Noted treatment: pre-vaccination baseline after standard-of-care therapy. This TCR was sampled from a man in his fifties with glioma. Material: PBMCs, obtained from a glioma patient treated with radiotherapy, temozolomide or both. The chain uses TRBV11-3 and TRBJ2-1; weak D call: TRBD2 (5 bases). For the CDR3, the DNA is TGTGCCAGCAGGGGGATAGCGCGCGAGCAGTTCTTC. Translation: CASRGIAREQFF.